Here is one T cell receptor (beta chain) with its context. In this sample, this clone turned up once. Its antigen remains unidentified. No base quality information exists; no much larger clone differs at one position. From the cysteine through the phenylalanine, the CDR3 covers 16 amino acids. Only the CDR3 portion is preserved as DNA: 48 bases, with reading frame beginning at the first base. V loses 3 bases at its end and J loses 1 base; junction bases beyond the gene matches: 2. As encoded in the germline V gene, CDR1 is SGHRS while CDR2 is YFSETQ. The data were obtained in a study of shared clonotypes between healthy human individuals (TCRdb year 2020). Regarding the study in general: Three men and a couple of women, aged 18 to 49 years, made up the cohort. Per donor, three plates each were used for CD4 naive and CD4 memory, two for CD8 naive, and one for CD8 memory. To estimate repertoire size and how much clonotypes are shared between individuals, the study performed deep sequencing of blood TCR repertoires from 4 to 6 healthy adults. To increase sequencing depth and limit assay-specific biases, different laboratories used diverse techniques to prepare libraries and sequence TCR repertoires. Between about 0.94 and 8.9 billion PBMCs per donor were obtained by leukapheresis. Overall study outcomes, separate from this receptor: Incomplete sequencing was indicated by rarefaction of sorted-subset datasets, despite the large sequencing depth. Compared with non-shared clonotypes, clonotypes shared by all four sorted-subset donors had higher generation probabilities. The small number of donors limited the genetic and exposure-history diversity represented. Pairwise subsampling indicated that sequencing depth was expected to affect the degree of clonotype sharing among donors. Naive subsets generally had larger estimated clonotype richness than memory subsets did. Only blood was sampled, and tissue TCR repertoires likely differ from those in blood. Sharing across a few donors was observed for about 4.8% of naive CD4, 3.5% of naive CD8, about 2.3% of memory CD4, and about 0.38% of memory CD8 clonotypes.

The donors were healthy, HIV-negative adults who had no recently reported acute infections or vaccinations. All donors were Caucasian adults living in Nashville, Tennessee, USA. CD4+ T cells were enriched by magnetic negative selection; naive cells were then positively selected on CD45RA, and the negative fraction formed the memory subset. Blood was collected by leukapheresis, and PBMCs were isolated by Ficoll-Histopaque density gradient centrifugation and then cryopreserved in liquid nitrogen vapor phase. Purity and quantity of every magnetically sorted T cell population were checked by analytical flow cytometry. Genomic DNA was isolated from each sorted fraction and quantified by UV absorbance on a Nanodrop 2000c. Using the deep immunoSEQ assay, multiplex PCR amplified TCR CDR3 regions from genomic DNA. Genomic DNA extracted from each cell subset was distributed evenly over all wells of several immunoSEQ 96-well plates, and each plate served as one replicate. For sorted subsets, each replicate PCR was loaded with roughly 200 ng genomic DNA, equivalent to about 30,000 T cell genomes. Purified libraries were measured with a Qubit 3.0 fluorometer, size-checked on a Bioanalyzer 2100, and measured again with the KAPA Library Quantification kit. Every immunoSEQ 96-well plate was sequenced on a dedicated single-read 150-cycle Illumina NextSeq 550 flow cell. The original methods were these. The immunoSEQ output contained only junctional sequences without quality scores, so filtering could not match that applied to full-length reads. Sequences were annotated with PyIR, a Python wrapper for IgBLAST v1.9, and V/J genes and CDR3 were assigned using IMGT germline references. Reads were removed for weak V/J assignments (E-value above 1e-6), missing CDR3, stop codons, out-of-frame junctions, or ambiguous translated residues. V3J clonotypes were defined as sequences sharing an identical inferred V gene, J gene, and CDR3 amino acid sequence. Percentage overlap between repertoires was calculated by dividing the number of shared unique clonotypes by the size of the smaller repertoire. Richness of each repertoire was evaluated using RTK rarefaction, the Chao1 estimator, and Recon v2.1 estimates of unobserved clonotypes. For all TCRbeta clonotypes obtained by the gDNA method from several donors, generation probabilities were computed with OLGA. The source is immuneACCESS, and TCRdb retained only in-frame sequences with V and J called. Part of the clones is not carried over; for the studies checked, unresolved V genes explain less than half of this, and the remainder is unexplained. The V and J calls and clone size are taken from that table; D and trimming were inferred from the DNA. The sample includes some 1 million clones, with 70% to 80% observed a single time. Approximately 1.5% of the sample goes to the ten largest clones.

The sequence was obtained from a man between 18 and 29 years old in good health. The sequencing sample was made of memory CD4+ T cells sorted from blood. The sample's cell subset or site label is to be understood as: CD45RA-negative fraction. This chain joins TRBV5-1 to TRBJ2-2, and 11 junctional nucleotides match TRBD2. The DNA reads TGCGCCAGCAGCTGGGGGACTAGCGGGAACACCGGGGAGCTGTTTTTT. This is translated as CASSWGTSGNTGELFF.